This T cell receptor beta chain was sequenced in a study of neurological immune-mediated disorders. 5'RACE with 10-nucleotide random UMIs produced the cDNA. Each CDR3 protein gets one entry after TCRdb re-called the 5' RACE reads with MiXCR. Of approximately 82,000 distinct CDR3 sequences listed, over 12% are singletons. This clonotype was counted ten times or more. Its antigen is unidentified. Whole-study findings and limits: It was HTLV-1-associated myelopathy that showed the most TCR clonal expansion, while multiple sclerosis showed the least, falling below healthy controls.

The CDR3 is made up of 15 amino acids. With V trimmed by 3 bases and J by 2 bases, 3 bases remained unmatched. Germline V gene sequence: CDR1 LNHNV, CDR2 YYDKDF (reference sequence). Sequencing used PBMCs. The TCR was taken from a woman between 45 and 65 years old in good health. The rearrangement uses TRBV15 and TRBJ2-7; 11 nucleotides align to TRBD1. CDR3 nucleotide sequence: TGTGCCACCAGCAGGCGGGACAGGGGGACCTACGAGCAGTACTTC. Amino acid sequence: CATSRRDRGTYEQYF.